The rows below give T cell receptor beta chains drawn from one sample of a study of blood T cell repertoires in COVID-19. Sequenced by immunoSEQ multiplex PCR; TCRdb stores in-frame clones only, minus some. This repertoire shows some 200,000 clones, around 80% found once; its top ten account for under 15%. The sequencing input was peripheral blood. These receptors came from a man in his thirties or forties with active or convalescent COVID-19. Both conserved end residues are part of each CDR3. The order of the fields is V gene, clone size, J gene, D gene, CDR3 DNA, CDR3 protein. D genes are given only for firm matches. Expanded clones get a size class; other rows say once, few or many, or leave the size out.

v_call: TRBV11-2
clone_size: few
j_call: TRBJ2-1
d_call: .
cdr3_nt: TGTGCCAGCAGCTTGGCGGGTCAAGGCTACAATGAGCAGTTCTTC
cdr3_aa: CASSLAGQGYNEQFF

v_call: TRBV4-3
clone_size: few
j_call: TRBJ2-3
d_call: TRBD2
cdr3_nt: TGCGCCAGCAGCCAAGATGCGGGGGCAGATACGCAGTATTTT
cdr3_aa: CASSQDAGADTQYF

v_call: TRBV12-5
clone_size: .
j_call: TRBJ2-6
d_call: .
cdr3_nt: TGTGCTAGTGGTCGGTCCGGGGCCAACGTCCTGACTTTC
cdr3_aa: CASGRSGANVLTF

v_call: TRBV11-2
clone_size: .
j_call: TRBJ2-5
d_call: .
cdr3_nt: TGTGCCAGCAGCCATGGCAGGGGAATGGGTACTGAAGAGACCCAGTACTTC
cdr3_aa: CASSHGRGMGTEETQYF

v_call: TRBV6-6
clone_size: .
j_call: TRBJ2-5
d_call: TRBD2
cdr3_nt: TGTGCCAGCAGTTACTCGACTAGCGGGGGCCGGGAGACCCAGTACTTC
cdr3_aa: CASSYSTSGGRETQYF

v_call: TRBV30
clone_size: .
j_call: TRBJ1-3
d_call: TRBD1
cdr3_nt: TGTGCCTGGACCCTCACCCGGGACAGAGGAAACACCATATATTTT
cdr3_aa: CAWTLTRDRGNTIYF

v_call: TRBV7-2
clone_size: .
j_call: TRBJ2-1
d_call: TRBD2
cdr3_nt: TGTGCCAGCAGCATTAGCGGGAGGGCCCCCTACAATGAGCAGTTCTTC
cdr3_aa: CASSISGRAPYNEQFF

v_call: TRBV15
clone_size: .
j_call: TRBJ2-1
d_call: TRBD2
cdr3_nt: TGTGCCACCAGCAGAGAAATTGGACTAGGCCCTAGGGATGAGCAGTTCTTC
cdr3_aa: CATSREIGLGPRDEQFF

v_call: TRBV19
clone_size: few
j_call: TRBJ1-2
d_call: .
cdr3_nt: TGTGCCAGTAGTACACTATCCCACTATGGCTACACCTTC
cdr3_aa: CASSTLSHYGYTF

v_call: TRBV27
clone_size: .
j_call: TRBJ2-7
d_call: .
cdr3_nt: TGTGCCAGCAGTCGACGACAGCGATTGGATTCCTACGAGCAGTACTTC
cdr3_aa: CASSRRQRLDSYEQYF

v_call: TRBV7-6
clone_size: .
j_call: TRBJ1-2
d_call: TRBD1
cdr3_nt: TGTGCCAGCAGCTTAGAGGCGGTTGACAGGGGGGGTGGCTACACCTTC
cdr3_aa: CASSLEAVDRGGGYTF

v_call: TRBV28
clone_size: .
j_call: TRBJ2-4
d_call: TRBD1
cdr3_nt: TGTGCCAGCAGTCTGGGACAGGGACGGGGTGTTGTGGCCAAAAACATTCAGTACTTC
cdr3_aa: CASSLGQGRGVVAKNIQYF

v_call: TRBV9
clone_size: .
j_call: TRBJ1-4
d_call: TRBD1
cdr3_nt: TGTGCCAGCAGCGGCGGACAGGGGGCCCGCGGAGAAAAACTGTTTTTT
cdr3_aa: CASSGGQGARGEKLFF

v_call: TRBV3-1/TRBV3-2
clone_size: .
j_call: TRBJ1-6
d_call: TRBD1
cdr3_nt: TGTGCCAGCAGCCTCCGGGACAGTTACAACTCCTATAATTCACCCCTCCACTTT
cdr3_aa: CASSLRDSYNSYNSPLHF